These 25 T cell receptor beta chains came from one sample sequenced in a study of cytomegalovirus exposure and HLA in healthy donors. A multiplex PCR was run with 60 Vbeta primers and 13 Jbeta primers. Produced via immunoSEQ multiplex PCR; TCRdb's table is partial and in-frame only. The table includes some 120,000 clones, 80% detected once. The sequenced material came from PBMCs. These receptor sequences come from a man aged 25 to 40 in good health and CMV-seronegative.

The rearrangement joins TRBV14 to TRBJ2-1; 7 positions agree with TRBD1. There are 16 residues in the CDR3. Germline V gives CDR1 SGHDN, CDR2 FVKESK. J lost 7 bases, V lost 0 bases, and 9 bases had no gene match. The CDR3 nucleotides are TGTGCCAGCAGCCAAGATCTGGGACAGAACGTAAATGAGCAGTTCTTC. Translating gives CASSQDLGQNVNEQFF.

The V gene is TRBV5-1, the J gene TRBJ2-5; D gene ambiguous. CDR3 length: 15 amino acids. V lost 0 bases to trimming and J lost 2 bases, with 11 bases between them. The germline CDR1 and CDR2 sequences are SGHRS and YFSETQ. CDR3 bases: TGCGCCAGCAGCTTGGCCGATGGCAGACAAGAGACCCAGTACTTC. Translation gives CASSLADGRQETQYF.

The rearrangement uses TRBV2 and TRBJ2-5; TRBD1 matches at 9 bases. Germline V gives CDR1 SNHLY, CDR2 FYNNEI. The CDR3 runs 14 residues. J was trimmed by 3 bases and V by 6 bases; bases with no gene match: 5. CDR3 coding DNA: TGTGCCAGCAGGGATACAGGGGGCGAAGAGACCCAGTACTTC. It is translated as CASRDTGGEETQYF.

The chain combines TRBV28 with TRBJ1-2; D might be TRBD1 (6 bases). The CDR3 has 12 residues. Germline V gene lookup returns CDR1 MDHEN and CDR2 SYDVKM. V dropped 2 bases and J dropped 11 bases, with 12 bases sitting between them. This CDR3 reads CASSLGGQKYTF. CDR3 coding DNA: TGTGCCAGCAGTTTAGGTGGACAGAAGTACACCTTC.

This clone appeared a few times. CDR3 loop: CASSPRTSGPSTDTQYF. The CDR3 coding sequence is TGCGCCAGCAGCCCGAGGACTAGCGGACCTAGCACAGATACGCAGTATTTT. The chain couples TRBV4-3 to TRBJ2-3; 10 bases agree with TRBD2. The CDR3 length is 17 residues. The germline V gene encodes CDR1 LGHNA and CDR2 YSLEER. Trimming cost V 4 bases and J 0 bases; bases outside gene matches: 7.

CDR3 DNA sequence: TGTGCCACCACCCTAGGGGGTGAAGCTTTCTTT. This encodes CATTLGGEAFF. V and J are TRBV6-6 and TRBJ1-1; tentative D call: TRBD1 (6 bases). The CDR3 consists of 11 residues. Per the germline V gene, CDR1 is MNHNY and CDR2 is SVGAGI (reference sequence). Trimming took 10 bases from V and 7 from J, leaving 13 bases between them.

The chain links TRBV23-1 to TRBJ1-5, with D unresolved. TRBV23-1 is an ORF, with its function uncertain. The CDR3 spans 16 residues. The V and J ends lost 5 bases and 3 bases respectively, with 17 bases between them. DNA of the CDR3: TGCGCCAGCAGTTTACCCAGATGTACGATCAATCAGCCCCAGCATTTT. Protein: CASSLPRCTINQPQHF.

The J gene is TRBJ2-3, the V gene TRBV9; 10 nucleotides agree with TRBD2. Trimming cost V 4 bases and J 7 bases; bases outside gene matches: 6. The CDR3 length is 14 residues. Per the germline V gene, CDR1 is SGDLS and CDR2 is YYNGEE. CDR3 loop: CASSSGTSENTQYF. The DNA for the CDR3 is TGTGCCAGCAGCTCAGGGACTAGCGAAAATACGCAGTATTTT.

V gene TRBV7-6 combines with J gene TRBJ2-7; TRBD2 matches 9 bases. J gave up 4 bases and V 5 bases, and 3 bases lay outside the gene matches. The CDR3 covers 13 residues. CDR1 SGHVS and CDR2 FNYEAQ come from the germline V gene. The CDR3 reads CASSRTSVYEQYF. The CDR3 region has the DNA TGTGCCAGCAGCAGGACTAGCGTTTACGAGCAGTACTTC.

The chain joins TRBV7-3 to TRBJ1-1; D uncertain. Trimming cost V 5 bases and J 6 bases, with 7 bases left between them. The germline V gene encodes CDR1 SGHTA and CDR2 FQGTGA. CDR3 length equals 11 residues. Here the CDR3 reads CASSPYPEAFF. The DNA for the CDR3 is TGTGCCAGCAGCCCTTATCCTGAAGCTTTCTTT.

V is TRBV4-1 and J is TRBJ1-5; 8 bases line up with TRBD1. The V segment lost 1 base and the J segment 6 bases; nucleotides outside the gene matches: 11. This CDR3 spans 17 amino acids. From germline, CDR1 is MGHRA and CDR2 YSYEKL. Here the CDR3 reads CASSQGAGTGVGQPQHF. Written as DNA, the CDR3 is TGCGCCAGCAGCCAAGGGGCCGGGACAGGAGTTGGTCAGCCCCAGCATTTT.

A single count supports this clone. The V and J genes are TRBV29-1 and TRBJ2-3; 9 bases align to TRBD1. This CDR3 region has 17 residues. V gave up 2 bases and J gave up 1 base; unmatched junction bases: 10. Germline V gene data show CDR1 as SQVTM and CDR2 as ANQGSEA. As DNA, the CDR3 is TGCAGCGTTGAAAAGAGACAGGGGGTCTCTGGCACAGATACGCAGTATTTT. The encoded protein is CSVEKRQGVSGTDTQYF.

This clone showed up just once. CDR3 nucleotide sequence: TGTGCCTGGAGTGCGGGACAGGGTAATTCACCCCTCCACTTT. Translating gives CAWSAGQGNSPLHF. The V gene is TRBV30, the J gene TRBJ1-6; 9 positions agree with TRBD1. The CDR3 length is 14 residues. Germline CDR1 GTSNPN, CDR2 SVGIG (reference sequence). After removal of 1 base from V and 6 bases from J, the junction contained 1 base not matched to a gene.

The chain employs TRBV7-3 and TRBJ2-1, with 11 bases that match TRBD1. This CDR3 region has 17 residues. V shed 0 bases, J shed 4 bases, and the junction held 5 bases outside the gene matches. Germline V gene lookup returns CDR1 SGHTA and CDR2 FQGTGA. The CDR3 DNA reads as TGTGCCAGCAGCTTAACGGGCGGGACAGGGGGATACAATGAGCAGTTCTTC. This gives the protein CASSLTGGTGGYNEQFF. Supplemented by reference TRBV7-3 and TRBJ2-1, the full variable domain reads GAGVSQTPSNKVTEKGKYVELRCDPISGHTALYWYRQSLGQGPEFLIYFQGTGAADDSGLPNDRFFAVRPEGSVSTLKIQRTERGDSAVYLCASSLTGGTGGYNEQFFGPGTRLTVL.

The rearrangement links TRBV11-3 to TRBJ2-7; TRBD2 is a possible D gene (6 bases). V was shortened by 1 base and J by 3 bases, with 13 bases between the two germline ends. CDR3 size: 15 residues. Germline V gives CDR1 SGHNT, CDR2 YENEEA. The CDR3 nucleotides are TGTGCCAGCAGCTTAGTTTTGGGGAGGAGCTACGAGCAGTACTTC. Its protein product is CASSLVLGRSYEQYF.

The rearrangement links TRBV4-1 to TRBJ2-1, with 9 nucleotides matching TRBD2. The germline V gene encodes CDR1 MGHRA and CDR2 YSYEKL. V lost 0 bases and J lost 6; bases outside the gene matches: 6. The CDR3 covers 16 residues. CDR3 region: CASSQDGSGRRNEQFF. DNA for the CDR3: TGCGCCAGCAGCCAAGACGGTAGCGGGAGACGCAATGAGCAGTTCTTC.

This rearrangement joins TRBV10-3 to TRBJ2-1, with 8 bases fitting TRBD2. Germline V gives CDR1 ENHRY, CDR2 SYGVKD. This CDR3 has 17 amino acids. The V gene end was trimmed by 3 bases and the J gene end by 2 bases; junction bases not matched to a gene: 9. CDR3 residues: CAISDSNSGIPYNEQFF. CDR3 bases: TGTGCCATCAGTGATTCCAATAGCGGGATCCCCTACAATGAGCAGTTCTTC.

This sequence joins TRBV5-6 and TRBJ1-1; D gene uncertain. V was cut by 6 bases and J by 3 bases, with 12 bases left in between. Germline V gene lookup returns CDR1 SGHDT and CDR2 YYEEEE. This CDR3 has 13 amino acids. CDR3 region: CASTMYRYTEAFF. In nucleotides, the CDR3 is TGTGCCAGCACTATGTACAGATACACTGAAGCTTTCTTT.

As concerns this clone: Relative to the germline gene, one junction end is altered; a read error may explain this. J is TRBJ1-5 and V is TRBV5-8; D perhaps matches TRBD1 (5 bases). CDR1 is SGHTS and CDR2 is YDEGEE in the germline V gene. The CDR3 length is 19 residues. The CDR3 here is CASSLYRTNVWNSNQPQNF. DNA for the CDR3: TGTGCCAGCAGCTTATACAGGACGAACGTCTGGAATAGCAATCAGCCCCAGAATTTT.

This clone has just one count. This rearrangement joins TRBV6-5 to TRBJ2-3, with 7 bases matching TRBD2. The ends lost 6 bases at V and 2 bases at J; junction bases unmatched: 8. The germline gives CDR1 MNHEY, CDR2 SVGAGI. This CDR3 is built from 15 residues. For the CDR3, the DNA is TGTGCCAGCAGAGGACTAGATCATGACACAGATACGCAGTATTTT. As protein: CASRGLDHDTDTQYF.

The J gene is TRBJ1-3, the V gene TRBV6-6; 7 bases map to TRBD1. Unmatched junction bases numbered 5, after V lost 6 bases and J lost 3 bases. The germline CDR1 and CDR2 sequences are MNHNY and SVGAGI (reference sequence). The CDR3 sequence is 14 residues long. The CDR3 loop is CASSDRAGGNTIYF. The DNA for the CDR3 is TGTGCCAGCAGCGACAGGGCAGGTGGAAACACCATATATTTT.

This chain joins TRBV18 and TRBJ1-2, with TRBD1 matching over 10 bases. This CDR3 comprises 14 residues. Germline CDR1 is KGHSH and CDR2 is LQKENI. Trimming took 4 bases from V and 3 from J; bases not matched to a gene: 2. The CDR3 is CASSQGQGYYGYTF. The CDR3 DNA sequence: TGTGCCAGCTCACAGGGACAGGGGTACTATGGCTACACCTTC.

About this clone: Relative to the germline gene, one junction end is altered; a read error may explain this. This CDR3 reads CASSIGTSNLYF. In nucleotides, the CDR3 is TGTGCCAGTAGTATTGGGACTAGCAATTTGTATTTC. The V and J genes are TRBV19 and TRBJ2-4; 9 bases fit TRBD2. The germline V gene has CDR1 LNHDA and CDR2 SQIVND (reference sequence). The CDR3 totals 12 residues.

The chain couples TRBV5-6 to TRBJ1-2; 8 bases match TRBD1. The CDR3 loop spans 14 amino acids. With V trimmed by 2 bases and J by 8 bases, 8 bases remained unmatched. The germline gives CDR1 SGHDT, CDR2 YYEEEE. Here the CDR3 reads CASSFDQGAGGYTF. The CDR3 region has the DNA TGTGCCAGCAGCTTCGACCAGGGGGCTGGAGGCTACACCTTC. The complete variable domain, with remaining parts taken from reference TRBV5-6 and TRBJ1-2, reads DAGVTQSPTHLIKTRGQQVTLRCSPKSGHDTVSWYQQALGQGPQFIFQYYEEEERQRGNFPDRFSGHQFPNYSSELNVNALLLGDSALYLCASSFDQGAGGYTFGSGTRLTVV.

The gene calls are TRBV2 and TRBJ2-1; 8 nucleotides match TRBD1. J gave up 3 bases and V 6 bases, and 7 bases lay outside the gene matches. The CDR3 has 15 amino acids. Germline V CDR1 and CDR2: SNHLY, FYNNEI. The DNA for the CDR3 is TGTGCCAGCAGAAAACAGGGGGTTGGCTACAATGAGCAGTTCTTC. Translating it yields CASRKQGVGYNEQFF.